This T cell receptor beta chain was retrieved from a study of blood T cell repertoires in COVID-19. Categorization into cohorts depended on clinical history that participants reported. Measured with immunoSEQ multiplex PCR; TCRdb has only the in-frame clones, and not every one. The data contain more than 300,000 clones, 85% to 90% of them seen just once; the ten biggest clones take up 3.5% to 5%. Deletions cut 4 bases from V and 5 bases from J, with 11 bases between. Germline CDR1 reads MGHRA; CDR2 reads YSYEKL. There are 13 residues in the CDR3. This clonotype was obtained from a man aged 25-45 years who had recovered from COVID-19. The rearrangement links TRBV4-1 to TRBJ2-5; the D gene is possibly TRBD2 (6 bases). Sequencing input: PBMCs or T cells enriched from blood (not recorded which). DNA for the CDR3: TGCGCCAGCAGCCCCCGGGACTGGGAGACCCAGTACTTC. This encodes CASSPRDWETQYF.